This T cell receptor beta chain was retrieved from a study of early T cells in non-severe SARS-CoV-2 infection. A single record per CDR3 protein comes from TCRdb applying MiXCR to the 5' RACE reads. The sample records 75,000 or so distinct CDR3 sequences, about 12% being singletons. CDR1 is SGHTA and CDR2 is FQGTGA in the germline V gene. Between the trimmed V and J ends, which lost 4 bases and 1 base, there was a span of 16 bases. The CDR3 has 16 amino acids. At least ten counts were recorded for this clonotype. The J gene is TRBJ2-5, the V gene TRBV7-3; D uncertain. The source of this sequence is an adult who was a healthcare worker with PCR-confirmed SARS-CoV-2 infection or an uninfected control (not recorded which). Specimen: whole blood. The CDR3 DNA reads as TGTGCCAGCAGCTCGGTCGGTGTCCCGGGCCAAGAGACCCAGTACTTC. Its protein is CASSSVGVPGQETQYF.